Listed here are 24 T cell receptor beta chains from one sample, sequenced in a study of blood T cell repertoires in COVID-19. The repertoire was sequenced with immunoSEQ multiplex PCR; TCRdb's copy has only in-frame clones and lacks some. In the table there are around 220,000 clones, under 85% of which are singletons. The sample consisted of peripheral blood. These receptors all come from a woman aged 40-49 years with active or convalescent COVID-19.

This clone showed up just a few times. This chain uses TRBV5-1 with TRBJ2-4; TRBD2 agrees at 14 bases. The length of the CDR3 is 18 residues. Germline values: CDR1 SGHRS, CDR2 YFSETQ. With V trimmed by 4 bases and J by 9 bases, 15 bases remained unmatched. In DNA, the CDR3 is TGCGCCAGCAGCCCCGGACTAGCGGGGGGACCCAGGGATACCATTCAGTACTTC. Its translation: CASSPGLAGGPRDTIQYF.

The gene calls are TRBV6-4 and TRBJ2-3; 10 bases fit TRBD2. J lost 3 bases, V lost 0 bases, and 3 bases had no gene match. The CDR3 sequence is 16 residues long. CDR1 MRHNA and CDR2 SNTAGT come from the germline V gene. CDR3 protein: CASSDSPSGGTDTQYF. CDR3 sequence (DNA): TGTGCCAGCAGTGACTCGCCTAGCGGGGGTACAGATACGCAGTATTTT.

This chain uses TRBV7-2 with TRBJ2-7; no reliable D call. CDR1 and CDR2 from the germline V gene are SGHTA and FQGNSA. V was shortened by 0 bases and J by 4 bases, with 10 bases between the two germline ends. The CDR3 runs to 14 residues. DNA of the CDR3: TGTGCCAGCAGCTTAGCGTCGGTTACTTACGAGCAGTACTTC. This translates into CASSLASVTYEQYF.

CDR3 coding DNA: TGCGCCAGCAGCTTGGTCGGGTCCGCTAGCACAGATACGCAGTATTTT. Encoded protein: CASSLVGSASTDTQYF. The V gene is TRBV5-1, the J gene TRBJ2-3; D remains ambiguous. With 0 bases removed from V and 0 bases from J, the gap between germline ends came to 11 bases. The CDR3 sequence is 16 residues long. Germline CDR1 and CDR2: SGHRS and YFSETQ.

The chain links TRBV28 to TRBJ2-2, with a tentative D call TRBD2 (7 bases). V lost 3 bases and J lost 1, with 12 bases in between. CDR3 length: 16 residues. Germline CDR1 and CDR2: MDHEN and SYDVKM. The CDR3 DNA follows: TGTGCCAGCAGTTTGGTGGGGGGGCTGAACACCGGGGAGCTGTTTTTT. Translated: CASSLVGGLNTGELFF.

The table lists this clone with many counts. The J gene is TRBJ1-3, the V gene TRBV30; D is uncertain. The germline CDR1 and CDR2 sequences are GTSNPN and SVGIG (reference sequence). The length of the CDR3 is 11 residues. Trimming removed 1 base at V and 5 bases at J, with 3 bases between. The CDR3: CAWSDRNTIYF. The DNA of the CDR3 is TGTGCCTGGAGTGACAGAAACACCATATATTTT. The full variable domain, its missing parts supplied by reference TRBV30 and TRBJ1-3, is SQTIHQWPATLVQPVGSPLSLECTVEGTSNPNLYWYRQAAGRGLQLLFYSVGIGQISSEVPQNLSASRPQDRQFILSSKKLLLSDSGFYLCAWSDRNTIYFGEGSWLTVV.

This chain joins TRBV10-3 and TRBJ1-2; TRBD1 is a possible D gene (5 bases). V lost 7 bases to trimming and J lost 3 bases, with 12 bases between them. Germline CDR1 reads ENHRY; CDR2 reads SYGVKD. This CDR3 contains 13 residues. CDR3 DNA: TGTGCCATCAATTCCGGGGGGGACTATGGCTACACCTTC. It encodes CAINSGGDYGYTF.

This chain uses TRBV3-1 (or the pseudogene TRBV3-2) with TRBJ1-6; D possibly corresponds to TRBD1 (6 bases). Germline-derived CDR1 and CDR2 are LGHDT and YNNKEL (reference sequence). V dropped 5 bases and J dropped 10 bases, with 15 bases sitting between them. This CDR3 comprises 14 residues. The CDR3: CASSSRGAESPLHF. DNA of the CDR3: TGTGCCAGCAGCTCCCGGGGGGCAGAATCACCCCTCCACTTT.

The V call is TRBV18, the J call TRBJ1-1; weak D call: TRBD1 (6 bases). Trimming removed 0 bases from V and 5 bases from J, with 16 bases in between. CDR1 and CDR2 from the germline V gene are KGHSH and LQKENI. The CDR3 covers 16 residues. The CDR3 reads CASSPPNQGTGTEAFF. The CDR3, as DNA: TGTGCCAGCTCACCACCGAACCAGGGGACGGGGACTGAAGCTTTCTTT.

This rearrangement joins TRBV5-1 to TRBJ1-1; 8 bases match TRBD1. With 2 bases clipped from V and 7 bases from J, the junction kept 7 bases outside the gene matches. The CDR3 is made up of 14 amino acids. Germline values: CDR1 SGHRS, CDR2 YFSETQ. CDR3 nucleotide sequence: TGCGCCAGCAGCTTTTTGGCCGACAGGGGTGAAGCTTTCTTT. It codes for CASSFLADRGEAFF.

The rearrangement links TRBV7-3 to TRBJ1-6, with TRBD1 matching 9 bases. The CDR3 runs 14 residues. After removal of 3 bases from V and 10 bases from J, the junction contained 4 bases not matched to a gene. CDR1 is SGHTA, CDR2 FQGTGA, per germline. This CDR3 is CASSFGQGISPLHF. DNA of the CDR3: TGTGCCAGCAGCTTCGGACAGGGGATCTCACCCCTCCACTTT.

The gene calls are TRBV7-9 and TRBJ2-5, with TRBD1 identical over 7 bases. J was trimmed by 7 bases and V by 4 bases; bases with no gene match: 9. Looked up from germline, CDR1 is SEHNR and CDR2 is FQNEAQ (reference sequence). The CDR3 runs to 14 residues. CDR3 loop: CASSSRDSPMTQYF. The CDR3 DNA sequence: TGTGCCAGCAGCTCCCGGGACAGCCCCATGACCCAGTACTTC.

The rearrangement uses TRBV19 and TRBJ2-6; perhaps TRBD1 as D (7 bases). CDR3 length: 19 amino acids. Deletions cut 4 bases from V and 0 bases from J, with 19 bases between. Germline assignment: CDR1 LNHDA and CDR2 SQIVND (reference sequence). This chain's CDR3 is CASSKGGQNSSSGANVLTF. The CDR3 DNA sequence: TGTGCCAGTAGTAAGGGGGGACAGAATTCTTCCTCTGGGGCCAACGTCCTGACTTTC. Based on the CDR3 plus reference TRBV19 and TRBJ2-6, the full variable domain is DGGITQSPKYLFRKEGQNVTLSCEQNLNHDAMYWYRQDPGQGLRLIYYSQIVNDFQKGDIAEGYSVSREKKESFPLTVTSAQKNPTAFYLCASSKGGQNSSSGANVLTFGAGSRLTVL.

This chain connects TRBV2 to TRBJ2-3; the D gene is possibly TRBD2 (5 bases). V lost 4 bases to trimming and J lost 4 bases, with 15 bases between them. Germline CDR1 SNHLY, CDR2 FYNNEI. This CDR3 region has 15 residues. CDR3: CASSGAVARSDTQYF. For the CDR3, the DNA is TGTGCCAGCAGTGGGGCCGTAGCGAGGTCAGATACGCAGTATTTT.

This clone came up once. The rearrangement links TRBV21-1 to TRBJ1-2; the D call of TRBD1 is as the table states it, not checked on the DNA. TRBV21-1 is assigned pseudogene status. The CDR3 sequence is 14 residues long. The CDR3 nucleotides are TGTGCCAGCCATCCGCCCGTTGGGGCTAAAGGCTACACCTTC. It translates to CASHPPVGAKGYTF.

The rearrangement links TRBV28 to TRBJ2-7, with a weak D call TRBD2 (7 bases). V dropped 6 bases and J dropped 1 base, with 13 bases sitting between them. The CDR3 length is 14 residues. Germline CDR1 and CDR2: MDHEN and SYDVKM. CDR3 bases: TGTGCCAGCAGGGGGGGGGCCGGTTCCTACGAGCAGTACGTC. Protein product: CASRGGAGSYEQYV.

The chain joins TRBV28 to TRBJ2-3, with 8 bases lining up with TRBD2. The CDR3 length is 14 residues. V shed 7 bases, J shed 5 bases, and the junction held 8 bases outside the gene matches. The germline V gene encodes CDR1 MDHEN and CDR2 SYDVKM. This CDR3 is CASIPRGARDTQYF. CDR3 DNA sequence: TGTGCCAGCATCCCGCGGGGGGCAAGAGATACGCAGTATTTT.

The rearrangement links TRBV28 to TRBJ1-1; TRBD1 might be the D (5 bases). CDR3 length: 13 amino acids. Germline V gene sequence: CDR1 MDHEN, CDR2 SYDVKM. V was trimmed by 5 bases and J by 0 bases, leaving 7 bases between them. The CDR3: CASSTGMNTEAFF. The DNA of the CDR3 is TGTGCCAGCAGTACAGGAATGAACACTGAAGCTTTCTTT.

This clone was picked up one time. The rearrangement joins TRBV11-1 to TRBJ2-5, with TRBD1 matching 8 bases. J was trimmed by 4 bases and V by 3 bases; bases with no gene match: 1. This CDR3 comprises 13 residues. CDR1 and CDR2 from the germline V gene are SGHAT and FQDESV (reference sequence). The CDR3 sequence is CASSFTGGETQYF. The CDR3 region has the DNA TGTGCCAGCAGCTTTACAGGGGGAGAGACCCAGTACTTC.

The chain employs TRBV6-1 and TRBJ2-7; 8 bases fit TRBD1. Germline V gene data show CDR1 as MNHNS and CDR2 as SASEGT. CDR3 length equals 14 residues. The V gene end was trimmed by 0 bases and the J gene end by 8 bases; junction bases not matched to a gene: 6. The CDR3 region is CASSEAAGGGKQYF. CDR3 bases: TGTGCCAGCAGTGAAGCCGCAGGGGGCGGTAAGCAGTACTTC.

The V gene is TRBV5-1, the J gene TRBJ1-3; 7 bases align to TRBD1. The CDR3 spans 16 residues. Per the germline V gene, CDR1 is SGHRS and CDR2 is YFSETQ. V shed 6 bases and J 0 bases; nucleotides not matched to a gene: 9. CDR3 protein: CASTPQGTSSGNTIYF. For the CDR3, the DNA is TGCGCCAGCACACCACAGGGGACGAGCTCTGGAAACACCATATATTTT.

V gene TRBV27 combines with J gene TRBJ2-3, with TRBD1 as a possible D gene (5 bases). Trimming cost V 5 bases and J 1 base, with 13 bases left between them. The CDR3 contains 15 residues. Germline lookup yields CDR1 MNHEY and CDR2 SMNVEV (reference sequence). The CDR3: CASSLSRVGTDTQYF. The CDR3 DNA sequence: TGTGCCAGCAGTCTCTCCAGGGTGGGCACAGATACGCAGTATTTT.

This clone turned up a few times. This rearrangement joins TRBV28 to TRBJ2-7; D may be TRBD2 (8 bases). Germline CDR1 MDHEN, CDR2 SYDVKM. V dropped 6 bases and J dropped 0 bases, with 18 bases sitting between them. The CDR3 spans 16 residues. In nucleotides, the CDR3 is TGTGCCAGCAGCCCGGGGGGGACAGCTTTCTCCTACGAGCAGTACTTC. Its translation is CASSPGGTAFSYEQYF.

This CDR3 reads CASSPPGLSDGADTQYF. The CDR3 DNA follows: TGTGCCAGCAGTCCCCCGGGCCTTAGCGATGGGGCAGATACGCAGTATTTT. The rearrangement links TRBV28 to TRBJ2-3; the D gene is possibly TRBD2 (5 bases). The CDR3 is 17 residues long. Germline V gives CDR1 MDHEN, CDR2 SYDVKM. V was trimmed by 5 bases and J by 4 bases, leaving 22 bases between them.